This T cell receptor (beta chain) was recovered during a study of cytomegalovirus exposure and HLA in healthy donors. PCR involved 60 Vbeta and 13 Jbeta primers. Clones were sequenced by immunoSEQ multiplex PCR, and TCRdb holds only the in-frame ones, with some missing. The sample lists some 110,000 clones; under 80% were seen once. CDR1 SGHVS and CDR2 FQNEAQ come from the germline V gene. This CDR3 contains 15 residues. With 8 bases clipped from V and 6 bases from J, the junction kept 14 bases outside the gene matches. The J gene is TRBJ2-3, the V gene TRBV7-8, with 7 bases lining up with TRBD1. The sequence derives from a man aged 60 to 69 in good health and CMV-seronegative. Sequenced material: PBMCs. The CDR3 DNA is TGTGCCAGCGCCTACAGGGGTTACCCCAGGGATACGCAGTATTTT. Encoded protein: CASAYRGYPRDTQYF.